This T cell receptor beta chain was sequenced in a study of T cell changes during pregnancy in multiple sclerosis. Sequencing was performed with immunoSEQ multiplex PCR; in TCRdb, only in-frame clones are kept and a portion is missing. The table shows some 60,000 clones, with about nine tenths occurring only once. V shed 0 bases and J shed 4 bases, with 8 bases lying between them. CDR1 and CDR2 from the germline V gene are SGHRS and YFSETQ. The CDR3 loop spans 15 amino acids. This sequence joins TRBV5-1 and TRBJ2-6, with D possibly TRBD2 on 5 matching bases. This receptor was obtained from a female donor with multiple sclerosis, enrolled in a pregnancy study. This specimen was peripheral blood, taken after pregnancy. The CDR3 is CASSLVGVGANVLTF. CDR3 in DNA: TGCGCCAGCAGCTTGGTCGGGGTCGGGGCCAACGTCCTGACTTTC.